A single sample is the source of the 28 T cell receptor beta chains below, sequenced in a study of blood T cell repertoires in COVID-19. The assay was immunoSEQ multiplex PCR, and TCRdb's table has in-frame clones only and misses some. There are about 200,000 clones in the sample; about 85% occur only once, and 20% to 25% lies in the top ten. The sequencing input was peripheral blood. The origin of the receptors is a man in his sixties with active or convalescent COVID-19.

The rearrangement links TRBV3-1 (or the pseudogene TRBV3-2) to TRBJ2-3; the D gene is possibly TRBD1 (5 bases). V lost 11 bases, J lost 0 bases, and 12 bases lay in between. The CDR3 is 13 amino acids. Germline values: CDR1 LGHDT, CDR2 YNNKEL (reference sequence). The DNA of the CDR3 is TGTGCCTCAGGGCCAACTAGCACAGATACGCAGTATTTT. This codes for CASGPTSTDTQYF.

The J gene is TRBJ2-4, the V gene TRBV9, with a possible D match to TRBD2 (5 bases). Trimming pared 0 bases from V and 8 bases from J, leaving 15 bases between. Germline lookup yields CDR1 SGDLS and CDR2 YYNGEE. This CDR3 comprises 15 residues. The CDR3 loop reads CASSVGGGSGDIQYF. The CDR3 bases are TGTGCCAGCAGCGTAGGGGGTGGGTCCGGGGACATTCAGTACTTC. Drawing the rest from reference TRBV9 and TRBJ2-4, the complete variable domain is DSGVTQTPKHLITATGQRVTLRCSPRSGDLSVYWYQQSLDQGLQFLIQYYNGEERAKGNILERFSAQQFPDLHSELNLSSLELGDSALYFCASSVGGGSGDIQYFGAGTRLSVL.

The V and J genes are TRBV6-1 and TRBJ1-1; D is undetermined. V was cut by 2 bases and J by 5 bases, with 18 bases left in between. CDR3 length: 16 amino acids. Germline V gives CDR1 MNHNS, CDR2 SASEGT. In DNA, the CDR3 is TGTGCCAGCAGTGAATTCCCGGGGTTGTTGGAGACTGAAGCTTTCTTT. Translation: CASSEFPGLLETEAFF.

The chain links TRBV2 to TRBJ2-1; 10 bases align to TRBD2. V gave up 3 bases and J gave up 4 bases; unmatched junction bases: 3. Germline CDR1 reads SNHLY; CDR2 reads FYNNEI. CDR3 length: 15 residues. CDR3 protein: CASSEQRGGYNEQFF. Written as DNA, the CDR3 is TGTGCCAGCAGTGAGCAGCGGGGGGGGTACAATGAGCAGTTCTTC.

V is TRBV10-1 and J is TRBJ2-1; 9 bases are a match to TRBD1. The CDR3 is 15 amino acids. CDR1 and CDR2 (germline): WNHNN, SYGVQD (reference sequence). V shed 3 bases, J shed 4 bases, and the junction held 4 bases outside the gene matches. The CDR3 DNA is TGCGCCAGCAGTGAAGAGGGACAGGGTTACAATGAGCAGTTCTTC. Translating it yields CASSEEGQGYNEQFF.

About this clone itself: A junction end diverges from the germline sequence, so it may reflect a read error. The CDR3 protein is CAWTLAGGWDLNF. The CDR3 coding sequence is TGTGCCTGGACTTTAGCGGGGGGCTGGGATCTGAACTTC. V is TRBV30 and J is TRBJ2-4, with 10 bases that match TRBD2. The CDR3 totals 13 residues. CDR1 and CDR2 (germline): GTSNPN, SVGIG (reference sequence). The full variable domain, in which reference TRBV30 and TRBJ2-4 provide the parts outside the CDR3, is SQTIHQWPATLVQPVGSPLSLECTVEGTSNPNLYWYRQAAGRGLQLLFYSVGIGQISSEVPQNLSASRPQDRQFILSSKKLLLSDSGFYLCAWTLAGGWDLNFGAGTRLSVL.

The chain employs TRBV10-1 and TRBJ2-3, with 7 bases aligning to TRBD2. Per germline, CDR1 WNHNN and CDR2 SYGVQD (reference sequence). The CDR3 has 15 residues. V trimming: 3 bases; J trimming: 0 bases; junction bases outside the gene matches: 3. CDR3 sequence reads: CASSEWGGSTDTQYF. DNA for the CDR3: TGCGCCAGCAGTGAATGGGGAGGGAGCACAGATACGCAGTATTTT.

The chain uses TRBV6-2 or TRBV6-3 and TRBJ1-2; tentatively, D is TRBD1 (5 bases). Trimming removed 3 bases from V and 4 bases from J, with 21 bases in between. The CDR3 length is 17 residues. Germline assignment: CDR1 MNHEY and CDR2 SVGEGT. The CDR3 DNA follows: TGTGCCAGCAGTTATGGGGCAGGGTTCCACCTAATCTATGGCTACACCTTC. Its protein product is CASSYGAGFHLIYGYTF.

Relative to its sample, this clone is medium-sized. CDR3 in DNA: TGTGCCGTCGGGGGGCAGGGGGCTGCAGATACGCAGTATTTT. This sequence encodes CAVGGQGAADTQYF. The V and J genes are TRBV10-3 and TRBJ2-3, with D maybe TRBD1 (8 bases). Trimming left V 11 bases short and J 4 bases short, with 19 bases between. The CDR3 length is 14 residues. Germline-derived CDR1 and CDR2 are ENHRY and SYGVKD.

The rearrangement joins TRBV19 to TRBJ1-6; D is unresolved. The V end lost 4 bases, the J end lost 8 bases, and 6 bases lay between the germline ends. The CDR3 has 12 amino acids. CDR1 and CDR2 from the germline V gene are LNHDA and SQIVND (reference sequence). CDR3 protein: CASSTLYSPLHF. The CDR3, as DNA: TGTGCCAGTAGTACCCTTTATTCACCCCTCCACTTT.

This chain links TRBV6-5 with TRBJ1-1; D perhaps matches TRBD1 (6 bases). Germline CDR1 and CDR2: MNHEY and SVGAGI. The V and J ends lost 3 bases and 4 bases respectively, with 18 bases between them. The CDR3 spans 16 residues. The CDR3 DNA reads TGTGCCAGCAGTTATCCCGGGGGGCTCGGGCGCACTGAAGCTTTCTTT. It specifies CASSYPGGLGRTEAFF.

This sequence joins TRBV5-1 and TRBJ2-1; 8 nucleotides align to TRBD1. V lost 0 bases, J lost 3 bases, and 5 bases stayed unmatched. The CDR3 is 16 residues long. The germline CDR1 and CDR2 sequences are SGHRS and YFSETQ. The CDR3 DNA is TGCGCCAGCAGCTTGGGTACAGGGGGTGGCTACAATGAGCAGTTCTTC. Protein product: CASSLGTGGGYNEQFF.

The V gene is TRBV5-1, the J gene TRBJ2-3; no clear D. Germline CDR1 and CDR2: SGHRS and YFSETQ. V was clipped by 4 bases and J by 1 base, with 10 bases between them. CDR3 length: 14 amino acids. The CDR3, as DNA: TGCGCCAGCAGCGCGACACCGGGCACAGATACGCAGTATTTT. Translation gives CASSATPGTDTQYF.

This chain connects TRBV12-5 to TRBJ1-2; a weak D match, TRBD1 (5 bases). Deletions cut 1 base from V and 4 bases from J, with 16 bases between. CDR1 is LGHNT and CDR2 is FRNRAP in the germline V gene. The CDR3 has 16 residues. This CDR3 is CASGLGISDTSYGYTF. CDR3 DNA sequence: TGTGCTAGTGGTTTGGGAATATCGGACACCAGCTATGGCTACACCTTC. The complete variable domain, with remaining parts taken from reference TRBV12-5 and TRBJ1-2, reads DARVTQTPRHKVTEMGQEVTMRCQPILGHNTVFWYRQTMMQGLELLAYFRNRAPLDDSGMPKDRFSAEMPDATLATLKIQPSEPRDSAVYFCASGLGISDTSYGYTFGSGTRLTVV.

This chain connects TRBV10-3 to TRBJ1-6; possibly TRBD1 for D (6 bases). V was shortened by 9 bases and J by 6 bases, with 15 bases between the two germline ends. Germline lookup yields CDR1 ENHRY and CDR2 SYGVKD. The CDR3 sequence is 14 residues long. CDR3 bases: TGTGCCATACGCAGCACAGGGAGTAATTCACCCCTCCACTTT. This translates into CAIRSTGSNSPLHF.

About this clone: This same CDR3 is encoded by further DNA sequences in the sample. The rearrangement links TRBV19 to TRBJ2-2, with 11 bases matching TRBD1. J was trimmed by 4 bases and V by 4 bases; bases with no gene match: 2. Germline V gene data show CDR1 as LNHDA and CDR2 as SQIVND (reference sequence). The CDR3 extends over 15 amino acids. The CDR3 bases are TGTGCCAGTAGTACCGGGACAGGGGGCACCGGGGAGCTGTTTTTT. Protein: CASSTGTGGTGELFF.

The chain employs TRBV19 and TRBJ1-4; a weak D match, TRBD1 (5 bases). Between the trimmed V and J ends, which lost 5 bases and 3 bases, there was a span of 10 bases. The germline V gene has CDR1 LNHDA and CDR2 SQIVND (reference sequence). The CDR3 is 14 amino acids. The CDR3 DNA reads TGTGCCAGTAGTCCCAGGGTGTCTAATGAAAAACTGTTTTTT. Translating it yields CASSPRVSNEKLFF.

The rearrangement links TRBV4-2 to TRBJ2-6; 9 bases agree with TRBD2. V dropped 2 bases and J dropped 0; count of bases not matched to a gene: 8. CDR1 is LGHNA and CDR2 is YNFKEQ in the germline V gene. This CDR3 region has 19 residues. The CDR3, as DNA: TGTGCCAGCAGCCAAACTCGGAGCGGGGGGCCCTCTGGGGCCAACGTCCTGACTTTC. Protein: CASSQTRSGGPSGANVLTF.

V gene TRBV5-1 combines with J gene TRBJ2-1, with 8 bases that match TRBD1. The trim removed 5 bases at V and 4 bases at J, leaving 11 bases unmatched. The CDR3 is made up of 16 amino acids. CDR1 is SGHRS and CDR2 is YFSETQ in the germline V gene. CDR3 in amino acids: CASRRQGNPTYNEQFF. The CDR3 bases are TGCGCCAGCAGACGACAGGGGAACCCAACTTACAATGAGCAGTTCTTC. Complete variable domain (other parts from reference TRBV5-1 and TRBJ2-1): KAGVTQTPRYLIKTRGQQVTLSCSPISGHRSVSWYQQTPGQGLQFLFEYFSETQRNKGNFPGRFSGRQFSNSRSEMNVSTLELGDSALYLCASRRQGNPTYNEQFFGPGTRLTVL.

The chain links TRBV19 to TRBJ2-6; 7 bases align to TRBD1. V lost 6 bases to trimming and J lost 4 bases; unmatched junction nucleotides: 9. Germline V CDR1 and CDR2: LNHDA, SQIVND (reference sequence). This CDR3 contains 16 residues. CDR3 nucleotides: TGTGCCAGTAGCAAGAGACAGGGTGCCGGGGCCAACGTCCTGACTTTC. This codes for CASSKRQGAGANVLTF.

The J gene is TRBJ2-3, the V gene TRBV24-1; 7 bases line up with TRBD1. V shed 4 bases, J shed 4 bases, and the junction held 7 bases outside the gene matches. The germline V gene encodes CDR1 KGHDR and CDR2 SFDVKD. CDR3 length: 15 residues. Here the CDR3 DNA reads TGTGCCACCAGTGAGCGACAGGGTGGGGCAGATACGCAGTATTTT. This encodes CATSERQGGADTQYF.

The rearrangement joins TRBV9 to TRBJ2-7; 7 bases fit TRBD1. CDR1 SGDLS and CDR2 YYNGEE come from the germline V gene. The CDR3 runs 14 residues. The ends lost 0 bases at V and 4 bases at J; junction bases unmatched: 4. The chain's CDR3 is CASSVGQGYYEQYF. DNA for the CDR3: TGTGCCAGCAGCGTAGGACAGGGTTATTACGAGCAGTACTTC.

This chain uses TRBV6-5 with TRBJ2-1; 7 nucleotides align to TRBD1. The ends lost 8 bases at V and 8 bases at J; junction bases unmatched: 9. There are 13 residues in the CDR3. Germline CDR1 and CDR2: MNHEY and SVGAGI. CDR3 sequence reads: CASVGQLVDEQFF. DNA for the CDR3: TGTGCCAGCGTGGGACAGTTGGTCGATGAGCAGTTCTTC.

This clone appeared a few times. One junction end does not reproduce the germline sequence, and a read error may be involved. The rearrangement joins TRBV5-6 to TRBJ1-4, with a weak D call TRBD1 (6 bases). This CDR3 region has 10 residues. The germline gives CDR1 SGHDT, CDR2 YYEEEE. CDR3: CASSSGTPTF. CDR3 nucleotides: TGTGCCAGCAGCTCCGGGACACCGACCTTT.

CDR3 loop: CASNEGLQPPTTYEQYF. In DNA form, the CDR3 reads TGTGCCAGCAATGAGGGACTCCAACCCCCCACAACCTACGAGCAGTACTTC. The chain recombines TRBV7-6 with TRBJ2-7; a weak D match, TRBD2 (6 bases). The CDR3 has 17 residues. CDR1 is SGHVS and CDR2 is FNYEAQ in the germline V gene. The V gene lost 7 bases and the J gene lost 2 bases, with 24 bases spanning the gap. The full variable domain, in which reference TRBV7-6 and TRBJ2-7 provide the parts outside the CDR3, is GAGVSQSPRYKVTKRGQDVALRCDPISGHVSLYWYRQALGQGPEFLTYFNYEAQQDKSGLPNDRFSAERPEGSISTLTIQRTEQRDSAMYRCASNEGLQPPTTYEQYFGPGTRLTVT.

The chain combines TRBV11-2 with TRBJ1-3; maybe TRBD1 (6 bases). This CDR3 region has 15 residues. Germline V gene data show CDR1 as SGHAT and CDR2 as FQNNGV. V was trimmed by 5 bases and J by 0 bases, leaving 11 bases between them. The CDR3 bases are TGTGCCAGCAGCCCTGACAGGCTCTCTGGAAACACCATATATTTT. This encodes CASSPDRLSGNTIYF.

This clone was seen a single time. This chain links TRBV2 with TRBJ2-4; 9 bases are a match to TRBD1. This CDR3 is 17 amino acids long. The germline V gene has CDR1 SNHLY and CDR2 FYNNEI. After removal of 11 bases from V and 0 bases from J, the junction contained 14 bases not matched to a gene. CDR3 amino acids: CAGLILTGGKAKNIQYF. The CDR3 DNA sequence: TGTGCCGGGCTAATACTGACAGGGGGGAAAGCCAAAAACATTCAGTACTTC. Looking up the rest from reference TRBV2 and TRBJ2-4 gives the full variable domain: EPEVTQTPSHQVTQMGQEVILRCVPISNHLYFYWYRQILGQKVEFLVSFYNNEISEKSEIFDDQFSVERPDGSNFTLKIRSTKLEDSAMYFCAGLILTGGKAKNIQYFGAGTRLSVL.

The CDR3 DNA is TGTGCCAGCAGCGACCCCGGGACAGCGAACACTGAAGCTTTCTTT. It specifies CASSDPGTANTEAFF. The J gene is TRBJ1-1, the V gene TRBV2; 7 positions match TRBD1. With 6 bases clipped from V and 1 base from J, the junction kept 8 bases outside the gene matches. The CDR3 is 15 amino acids. Germline CDR1 SNHLY, CDR2 FYNNEI.